Listed below are T cell receptor beta chains from one sample, sequenced in a study of blood T cells in healthy people across ages. One entry per CDR3 protein results from TCRdb running MiXCR on the 5' RACE reads. The sample contains approximately 940,000 distinct CDR3 sequences, roughly 52% of which appear only once. The specimen was blood. These receptors were collected from a man aged 25-40 years in good health. Each CDR3 is given with its conserved first and last residue. D genes are given only for firm matches. Some rows have no size entry. The others give once, few or many, or a class for an expanded clone.

clone_size	j_call	v_call	d_call	cdr3_nt	cdr3_aa
.	TRBJ2-5	TRBV7-2	TRBD2	TGTGCCAGCAGCCACGGGACTAGCGGGGGTAGCTCCTACAATGAGCAGTACTTC	CASSHGTSGGSSYNEQYF
many	TRBJ2-1	TRBV6-2/TRBV6-3	.	TGTGCCAGCAGTCCGGGGGAAACTGACTACAATGAGCAGTTCTTC	CASSPGETDYNEQFF
.	TRBJ1-2	TRBV29-1	.	TGCAGCGCTGGGGGTCTCAACTATGGCTACACCTTC	CSAGGLNYGYTF
.	TRBJ2-5	TRBV6-2/TRBV6-3	.	TGTGCCAGCAGTCCCCCTAGCTTCGGGGAGACCCAGTACTTC	CASSPPSFGETQYF
.	TRBJ1-2	TRBV21-1	.	TGTGCCAGCAGCATCTCCGGGACAGGGGACGAAGCTAACTATGGCTACACCTTC	CASSISGTGDEANYGYTF
few	TRBJ2-1	TRBV5-1	TRBD2	TGCGCCAGCAGCCCAGGGACTAGCGGGCAGAGCTCCTACAATGAGCAGTTCTTC	CASSPGTSGQSSYNEQFF
.	TRBJ2-1	TRBV7-9	.	TGTGCCAGCAGCCCCGGGACATTGGTTTTTGAGCAGTTCTTC	CASSPGTLVFEQFF
.	TRBJ1-4	TRBV20-1	TRBD1	TGCAGTGCTAAGTCACAGGGGTTAGGGGAAAAACTGTTTTTT	CSAKSQGLGEKLFF
.	TRBJ2-7	TRBV11-2	TRBD2	TGTGCCAGCAGCTTAGATCGTGGTAGCGGGGGGCGTCTCACCTACGAGCAGTACTTC	CASSLDRGSGGRLTYEQYF
.	TRBJ2-2	TRBV3-1	TRBD1	TGTGCCAGCAGCCCGAGGACAGGGGCGGGCACCGGGGAGCTGTTTTTT	CASSPRTGAGTGELFF
.	TRBJ2-1	TRBV24-1	.	TGTGCCACCAGTGCGAAAATAACCTACAATGAGCAGTTCTTC	CATSAKITYNEQFF
.	TRBJ2-1	TRBV7-2	.	TGTGCCAGCAGCTTAGCGGGGGGGCGTACGTTCTTC	CASSLAGGRTFF
once	TRBJ2-6	TRBV11-1	.	TGTGCCAGCAGCCCCCGCTTAGGACGTAAGAGAAGCTCTGGGGCCAACGTCCTGACTTTC	CASSPRLGRKRSSGANVLTF
.	TRBJ1-5	TRBV6-1	TRBD1	TGTGCCAGCAGTCCCCGGGACAGGGGAGGAATGGGGGGCAATCAGCCCCAGCATTTT	CASSPRDRGGMGGNQPQHF
few	TRBJ1-2	TRBV28	TRBD1	TGTGCCAGCAGTCTTAGGGACAGAAGTTACGGCTACACCTTC	CASSLRDRSYGYTF
few	TRBJ2-7	TRBV27	.	TGTGCCAGCAGTTTATTGGACAGCCTCGGCTACGAGCAGTACTTC	CASSLLDSLGYEQYF
.	TRBJ2-3	TRBV10-3	.	TGTGCCTCCTCAGGGGTTGATACGCAGTATTTT	CASSGVDTQYF
.	TRBJ2-1	TRBV12-3/TRBV12-4	TRBD1	TGTGCCAGCACCGGACAGGGTACGTGGGGTGAGCAGTTCTTC	CASTGQGTWGEQFF
.	TRBJ1-1	TRBV4-1	.	TGCGCCAGCAGCCAAGGGGGTCTTGTTAATGAAGCTTTCTTT	CASSQGGLVNEAFF
.	TRBJ2-2	TRBV5-1	.	TGCGCCAGCAGCTTGTTTGCAGACAACACCGGGGAGCTGTTTTTT	CASSLFADNTGELFF
few	TRBJ2-3	TRBV29-1	TRBD1	TGCAGCGTTAGAGTGAGGGGGCCGCATACGCAGTATTTT	CSVRVRGPHTQYF
.	TRBJ1-1	TRBV6-5	.	TGTGCCAGCAGTTACTCGAGTTTGGTCGGCACTGAAGCTTTCTTT	CASSYSSLVGTEAFF
few	TRBJ2-7	TRBV10-3	.	TGTGCCATCAGGCGAGACGGACGCTACGAGCAGTACTTC	CAIRRDGRYEQYF
.	TRBJ2-3	TRBV12-3/TRBV12-4	.	TGTGCCAGCAGTTTTAATCAGGGGATTAGACAAAGCACAGATACGCAGTATTTT	CASSFNQGIRQSTDTQYF
many	TRBJ2-7	TRBV29-1	.	TGCAGCGCGGGCGGGAACTATTACGAGCAGTACTTC	CSAGGNYYEQYF
few	TRBJ2-1	TRBV3-1	.	TGTGCCAGCAGCCCCCTGGAGGCGGGGAAAGACAATGAGCAGTTCTTC	CASSPLEAGKDNEQFF
.	TRBJ2-1	TRBV7-8	.	TGTGCCAGCAGCTGGGGGGAACACCATGAGCAGTTCTTC	CASSWGEHHEQFF
.	TRBJ2-3	TRBV2	TRBD1	TGTGCCAGCAGAGCGCCGGGACAGGCTTCTAGCACAGATACGCAGTATTTT	CASRAPGQASSTDTQYF
medium-sized	TRBJ1-2	TRBV9	.	TGTGCCAGCAGCGGAGACCCGGGGTATGGCTACACCTTC	CASSGDPGYGYTF
.	TRBJ1-1	TRBV27	.	TGTGCCAGCAACCAAAGGGGGTGGGGCACTGAAGCTTTCTTT	CASNQRGWGTEAFF
.	TRBJ1-1	TRBV12-3/TRBV12-4	.	TGTGCCAGCAGTTTTCTCAGTGAAACCACTGAAGCTTTCTTT	CASSFLSETTEAFF
few	TRBJ1-1	TRBV7-9	.	TGTGCCAGCAGCCTTAGCGAGTGGTACCGTATGAACACTGAAGCTTTCTTT	CASSLSEWYRMNTEAFF
.	TRBJ2-7	TRBV2	.	TGTGCCAGCAGTGAAACAGGAGGGGACTACGAGCAGTACTTC	CASSETGGDYEQYF
.	TRBJ1-1	TRBV4-1	.	TGCGCCAGCAGCCAAGACTCATCTAGCCAAGCTTTCTTT	CASSQDSSSQAFF
.	TRBJ1-2	TRBV6-5	.	TGTGCCAGCAGTTACTCTTACGAGAACTATGGCTACACCTTC	CASSYSYENYGYTF
.	TRBJ2-7	TRBV11-3	.	TGTGCCAGCAGCTTCCTTGCCTCCTACGAGCAGTACTTC	CASSFLASYEQYF
few	TRBJ2-6	TRBV3-1	.	TGTGCCAGCAGCCAAGTAGTGGCGGGAATGACCAACGTCCTGACTTTC	CASSQVVAGMTNVLTF
once	TRBJ1-4	TRBV25-1	.	TGTGCCAGCAGCTTCCGCGCGGATTATAATGAAAAACTGTTTTTT	CASSFRADYNEKLFF
.	TRBJ1-2	TRBV6-5	.	TGTGCCAGCAGGTTCGAGCTACAGGGAGGTGGCTACACCTTC	CASRFELQGGGYTF
few	TRBJ2-1	TRBV20-1	TRBD2	TGCAGTGCCCGGGGACTAGCACCTCAGCAGTTCTTC	CSARGLAPQQFF
few	TRBJ2-3	TRBV7-2	.	TGTGCCAGCAGCTTAGCGGGACACCTTAGCACAGATACGCAGTATTTT	CASSLAGHLSTDTQYF
.	TRBJ2-1	TRBV21-1	.	TGTGCCAGCAGAGATCAGAGGGCGGGTGAGCAGTTCTTC	CASRDQRAGEQFF
.	TRBJ2-7	TRBV6-5	.	TGTGCCAGCAGTTCCCTGCGACAGGCGTCGCACGAGCAGTACTTC	CASSSLRQASHEQYF
few	TRBJ2-7	TRBV6-5	TRBD1	TGTGCCAGCAGTTCCGGCATCACAGGGGCGTGGGAGCAGTACTTC	CASSSGITGAWEQYF
.	TRBJ2-5	TRBV4-2	.	TGTGCCAGCAGCCAAGATCCCTACGTCGGGGCCAAGACCCAGTACTTC	CASSQDPYVGAKTQYF
.	TRBJ2-1	TRBV2	.	TGTGCCGGCAGTGAAAGACTAGTGAATGAGCAGTTCTTC	CAGSERLVNEQFF
few	TRBJ2-7	TRBV28	.	TGTGCCAGCAGTTTAGGCCACCTAACCTACGAGCAGTACTTC	CASSLGHLTYEQYF
few	TRBJ2-2	TRBV7-6	.	TGTGCCAGCAGCTTACAGGGATACGGGGAGCTGTTTTTT	CASSLQGYGELFF
many	TRBJ2-1	TRBV2	.	TGTGCCAGCAGTCCGGGACTGGACTACAATGAGCAGTTCTTC	CASSPGLDYNEQFF
.	TRBJ2-7	TRBV4-1	TRBD2	TGCGCCAGCAGCCAAAGCGGGGGAAACTCCTACGAGCAGTACTTC	CASSQSGGNSYEQYF
many	TRBJ2-7	TRBV28	TRBD2	TGTGCCAGCAGGCCGGGACTAGCGACCTCCTACGAGCAGTACTTC	CASRPGLATSYEQYF
.	TRBJ2-3	TRBV20-1	TRBD1	TGCAGTGCTAGAGATTGGGGGACAGGCGGCCCCGGGATCACAGATACGCAGTATTTT	CSARDWGTGGPGITDTQYF
.	TRBJ2-7	TRBV5-1	TRBD2	TGCGCCAGCAGCTTGGTTGGCGGGGGGGCCTACAATGAGCAGTACTTC	CASSLVGGGAYNEQYF
few	TRBJ2-1	TRBV7-2	TRBD1	TGTGCCAGCAGCTTAGAGGGCAGGGGGCGTAATGAGCAGTTCTTC	CASSLEGRGRNEQFF
.	TRBJ2-3	TRBV7-2	.	TGTGCCAGCAGCTTAGACTGGACCTACACAGATACGCAGTATTTT	CASSLDWTYTDTQYF
few	TRBJ2-7	TRBV20-1	.	TGCAGTGCTGGGAGACAGACCAGAAACAATGAGCAGTACTTC	CSAGRQTRNNEQYF
.	TRBJ1-1	TRBV11-2	.	TGTGCCAGCAGCTTATCGACAGTCCGGAACACTGAAGCTTTCTTT	CASSLSTVRNTEAFF
.	TRBJ2-1	TRBV7-2	TRBD2	TGTGCCAGCAGCTTAGAAGGACCGCGGGGGGGCCACAATGAGCAGTTCTTC	CASSLEGPRGGHNEQFF
.	TRBJ2-3	TRBV29-1	.	TGCAGCGTTGGGACCGTTACCACAGATACGCAGTATTTT	CSVGTVTTDTQYF